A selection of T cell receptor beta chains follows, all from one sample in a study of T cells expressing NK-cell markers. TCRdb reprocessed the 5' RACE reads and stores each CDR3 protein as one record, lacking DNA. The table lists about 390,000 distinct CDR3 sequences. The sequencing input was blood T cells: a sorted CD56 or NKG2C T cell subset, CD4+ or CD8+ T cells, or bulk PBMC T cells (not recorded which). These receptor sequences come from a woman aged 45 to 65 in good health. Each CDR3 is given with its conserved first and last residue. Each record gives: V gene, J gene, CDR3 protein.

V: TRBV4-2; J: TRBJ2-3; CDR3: CASSQVQARSTDTQYF
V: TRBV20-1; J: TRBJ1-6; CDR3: CSARSGGTSNSPLHF
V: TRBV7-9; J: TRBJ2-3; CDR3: CASSSNPLDMVRRDTQYF
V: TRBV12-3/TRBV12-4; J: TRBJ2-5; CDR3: CASRAPRVKGETQYF
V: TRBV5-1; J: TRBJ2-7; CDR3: CASSTGVNYEQYF
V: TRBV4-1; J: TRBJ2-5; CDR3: CASSQRIAGLSQETQYF
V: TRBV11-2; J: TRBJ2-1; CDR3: CASSLAAGGYEQFF
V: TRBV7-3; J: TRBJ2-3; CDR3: CASSKDRGQSTQYF
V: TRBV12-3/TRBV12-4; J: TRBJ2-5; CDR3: CASRTGAVETQYF
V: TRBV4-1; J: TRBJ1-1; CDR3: CASSQDGGRTEAFF
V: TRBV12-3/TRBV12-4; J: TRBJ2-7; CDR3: CASSLSLGYEQYF
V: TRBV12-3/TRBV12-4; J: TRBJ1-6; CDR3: CASSPFGTWNSPLHF
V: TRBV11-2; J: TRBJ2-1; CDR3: CASSLSMRARRANEQFF
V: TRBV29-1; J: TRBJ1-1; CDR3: CSVDREPNTEAFF
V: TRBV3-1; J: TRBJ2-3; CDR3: CASSQGAPSGDPSTDTQYF